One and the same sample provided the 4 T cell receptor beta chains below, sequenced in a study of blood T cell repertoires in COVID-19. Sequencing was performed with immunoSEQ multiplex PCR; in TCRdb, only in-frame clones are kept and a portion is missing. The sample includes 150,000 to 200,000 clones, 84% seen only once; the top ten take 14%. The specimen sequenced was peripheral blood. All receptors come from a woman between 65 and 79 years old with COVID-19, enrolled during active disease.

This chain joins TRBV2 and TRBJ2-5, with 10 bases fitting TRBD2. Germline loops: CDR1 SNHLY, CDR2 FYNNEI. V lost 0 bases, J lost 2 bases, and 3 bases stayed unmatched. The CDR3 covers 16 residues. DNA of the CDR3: TGTGCCAGCAGTGAAGCCAGCGGGAGGGGGCAAGAGACCCAGTACTTC. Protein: CASSEASGRGQETQYF.

CDR3 amino acids: CSPGTGRGNEQFF. CDR3 coding DNA: TGCAGCCCGGGGACAGGCCGAGGGAATGAGCAGTTCTTC. The chain joins TRBV29-1 to TRBJ2-1, with 8 bases identical to TRBD1. Germline loops: CDR1 SQVTM, CDR2 ANQGSEA. V shed 8 bases, J shed 7 bases, and the junction held 10 bases outside the gene matches. The CDR3 has 13 residues.

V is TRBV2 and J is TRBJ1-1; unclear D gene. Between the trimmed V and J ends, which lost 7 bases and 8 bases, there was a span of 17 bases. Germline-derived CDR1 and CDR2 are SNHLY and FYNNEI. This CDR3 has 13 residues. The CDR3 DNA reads TGTGCCAGCACCCTAGAACGGGGAGGCGAAGCTTTCTTT. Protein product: CASTLERGGEAFF.

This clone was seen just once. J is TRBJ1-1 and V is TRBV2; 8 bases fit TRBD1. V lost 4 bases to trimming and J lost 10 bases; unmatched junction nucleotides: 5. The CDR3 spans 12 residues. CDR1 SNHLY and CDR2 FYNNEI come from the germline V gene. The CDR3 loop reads CASSAGTGGAFF. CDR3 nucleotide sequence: TGTGCCAGCAGTGCTGGGACAGGCGGAGCTTTCTTT.